One sample yielded the 28 T cell receptor beta chains listed below, sequenced in a study of T cell changes during pregnancy in multiple sclerosis (dated by TCRdb to about 2019). To prepare the library, the immunoSEQ multiplex PCR assay was applied. This is the immuneACCESS table as TCRdb keeps it, with only in-frame sequences that have V and J called. A part of the clones is gone; compared with another copy, unresolved V genes explain less than half, and the rest is unexplained. For this sample the table gives roughly 59,000 clones, of which over 85% were detected only once. Approximately 0.35% of the sample is held by the ten biggest clonotypes. The sequencing here drew on CD4+ T cells from peripheral blood mononuclear cells, taken before pregnancy. These receptors were collected from a female donor with multiple sclerosis, enrolled in a pregnancy study.

CDR3 amino acids: CASWSLVGSYNEQFF. CDR3 DNA: TGTGCCAGCTGGTCTCTCGTCGGCTCCTACAATGAGCAGTTCTTC. J is TRBJ2-1 and V is TRBV28, with no clear D. The germline CDR1 and CDR2 sequences are MDHEN and SYDVKM. The CDR3 sequence is 15 residues long. V was pared by 8 bases and J by 0 bases, with 14 bases between.

CDR3 bases: TGTGCCAGCAGCCGGTCAGGGGACAGCTCCTACGAGCAGTACTTC. Its protein is CASSRSGDSSYEQYF. The genes are TRBV14 and TRBJ2-7; 7 bases are a match to TRBD1. The ends lost 4 bases at V and 0 bases at J; junction bases unmatched: 6. CDR1 is SGHDN and CDR2 is FVKESK in the germline V gene. This CDR3 is 15 amino acids long.

The chain couples TRBV2 to TRBJ2-2; the match to TRBD2 covers 11 bases. The ends lost 2 bases at V and 6 bases at J; junction bases unmatched: 2. The germline gives CDR1 SNHLY, CDR2 FYNNEI. The CDR3 length is 15 residues. CDR3 residues: CASSETSGSSGELFF. CDR3 coding DNA: TGTGCCAGCAGTGAAACTAGCGGGAGCTCCGGGGAGCTGTTTTTT.

The chain employs TRBV18 and TRBJ2-5; D ambiguous. The germline gives CDR1 KGHSH, CDR2 LQKENI. The CDR3 totals 13 residues. Trimming took off 4 bases at V and 2 bases at J, with 8 bases between the two ends. This chain's CDR3 is CASSLSVQETQYF. The CDR3 coding sequence is TGTGCCAGCTCACTTTCTGTGCAAGAGACCCAGTACTTC.

This chain uses TRBV5-4 with TRBJ1-3; weak D call: TRBD1 (6 bases). V lost 3 bases and J 1 base, leaving 14 bases between the germline ends. The CDR3 covers 16 residues. Germline CDR1 reads SGHNT; CDR2 reads YYREEE (reference sequence). CDR3 DNA: TGTGCCAGCAGCTCACGGACAGCCGCATCTGGAAACACCATATATTTT. It translates to CASSSRTAASGNTIYF.

The genes are TRBV5-4 and TRBJ2-5, with 8 bases aligning to TRBD2. CDR3 length: 15 amino acids. Trimming at V came to 0 bases and at J to 5 bases, leaving 6 bases not matched to a gene. CDR1 is SGHNT and CDR2 is YYREEE in the germline V gene (reference sequence). The CDR3 region is CASSLDSGNRETQYF. The DNA of the CDR3 is TGTGCCAGCAGCTTGGATAGCGGGAATCGGGAGACCCAGTACTTC.

The chain carries TRBV7-2 and TRBJ1-4; 8 bases line up with TRBD1. With 2 bases clipped from V and 4 bases from J, the junction kept 3 bases outside the gene matches. Looked up from germline, CDR1 is SGHTA and CDR2 is FQGNSA. This CDR3 has 15 amino acids. This CDR3 reads CASSLLDRVNEKLFF. CDR3 nucleotides: TGTGCCAGCAGCTTACTGGACAGGGTTAATGAAAAACTGTTTTTT.

The rearrangement links TRBV7-2 to TRBJ2-1, with 8 positions matching TRBD2. The V gene's germline CDR1 is SGHTA and CDR2 FQGNSA. The CDR3 consists of 14 residues. V trimming: 3 bases; J trimming: 4 bases; junction bases outside the gene matches: 2. DNA for the CDR3: TGTGCCAGCAGCTTCGGACTAGCTTACAATGAGCAGTTCTTC. Encoded protein: CASSFGLAYNEQFF.

To note about this clone: The junction does not match germline at one end; this may be a read error. The rearrangement links TRBV5-4 to TRBJ2-5; a weak D match, TRBD2 (7 bases). CDR3 length: 14 residues. CDR1 is SGHNT, CDR2 YYREEE, per germline (reference sequence). As DNA, the CDR3 is TGTGCCAGCAGCTTGGGGGGGCAGGGAGGGCATCGGGACTTC. Protein: CASSLGGQGGHRDF. Combining the CDR3 with reference TRBV5-4 and TRBJ2-5 gives the whole variable domain ETGVTQSPTHLIKTRGQQVTLRCSSQSGHNTVSWYQQALGQGPQFIFQYYREEENGRGNFPPRFSGLQFPNYSSELNVNALELDDSALYLCASSLGGQGGHRDFGPGTRLLVL.

J is TRBJ1-2 and V is TRBV19; D might be TRBD1 (6 bases). The CDR3 length is 16 residues. Trimming cost V 3 bases and J 0 bases, with 14 bases left between them. Germline lookup yields CDR1 LNHDA and CDR2 SQIVND (reference sequence). CDR3 coding DNA: TGTGCCAGTAGTATGGGGACATCCCCCTCTAACTATGGCTACACCTTC. It specifies CASSMGTSPSNYGYTF.

The chain links TRBV5-4 to TRBJ2-2; 10 positions match TRBD2. The CDR3 is made up of 17 amino acids. Per germline, CDR1 SGHNT and CDR2 YYREEE (reference sequence). V lost 4 bases, J lost 5 bases, and 11 bases stayed unmatched. CDR3 nucleotides: TGTGCCAGCAGCCCCTTAGGAGCGGGAGGGCCTACCGGGGAGCTGTTTTTT. Protein: CASSPLGAGGPTGELFF.

CDR3 nucleotide sequence: TGTGCCTGGACAGTTTACGGAAACACCATATATTTT. Its translation: CAWTVYGNTIYF. The chain couples TRBV30 to TRBJ1-3; D not resolved. This CDR3 region has 12 residues. Germline V CDR1 and CDR2: GTSNPN, SVGIG (reference sequence). Trimming removed 4 bases from V and 4 bases from J, with 8 bases in between.

The rearrangement uses TRBV7-9 and TRBJ1-1; 7 nucleotides align to TRBD1. Looked up from germline, CDR1 is SEHNR and CDR2 is FQNEAQ (reference sequence). V gave up 1 base and J gave up 4 bases; unmatched junction bases: 3. The CDR3 spans 14 residues. CDR3 in DNA: TGTGCCAGCAGCTTAGAGGGGGCGGGCACTGAAGCTTTCTTT. Amino acid sequence: CASSLEGAGTEAFF.

J is TRBJ2-3 and V is TRBV6-1; 10 positions match TRBD2. The CDR3 spans 17 residues. V was clipped by 4 bases and J by 0 bases; unmatched bases: 7. Germline-derived CDR1 and CDR2 are MNHNS and SASEGT. CDR3: CASSAKKTSGSTDTQYF. CDR3 nucleotides: TGTGCCAGCAGTGCGAAGAAGACTAGCGGGAGCACAGATACGCAGTATTTT.

The chain links TRBV5-4 to TRBJ2-4, with D possibly matching TRBD2 (6 bases). Trimming shortened V by 2 bases and J by 1 base, and 16 bases separated the two germline ends. Germline CDR1 is SGHNT and CDR2 is YYREEE (reference sequence). This CDR3 comprises 17 residues. CDR3 nucleotides: TGTGCCAGCAGCTTCGGTGCGACGGGACTGGCCAAAAACATTCAGTACTTC. Translation gives CASSFGATGLAKNIQYF.

The gene calls are TRBV7-9 and TRBJ1-1, with TRBD1 matching over 7 bases. Germline V lookup: CDR1 SEHNR, CDR2 FQNEAQ (reference sequence). Trimming at V came to 0 bases and at J to 10 bases, leaving 2 bases not matched to a gene. The CDR3 length is 12 residues. CDR3 coding DNA: TGTGCCAGCAGCTTAGCTACAGGGGTAGCTTTCTTT. Translated: CASSLATGVAFF.

The V gene is TRBV10-3, the J gene TRBJ2-7; TRBD2 matches at 10 bases. In germline, CDR1 is ENHRY, CDR2 SYGVKD. V was clipped by 6 bases and J by 5 bases; unmatched bases: 7. The CDR3 is 14 amino acids. The CDR3 sequence is CAIRASGGADEQYF. CDR3 DNA sequence: TGTGCCATCAGAGCTAGCGGGGGAGCAGACGAGCAGTACTTC.

This clone has only one observation. V and J are TRBV14 and TRBJ2-3; 8 nucleotides agree with TRBD2. The CDR3 is 16 residues long. Germline V gene lookup returns CDR1 SGHDN and CDR2 FVKESK. The trim removed 4 bases at V and 2 bases at J, leaving 8 bases unmatched. The CDR3 DNA reads as TGTGCCAGCAGCCCTGGACTAGCCGTATACACAGATACGCAGTATTTT. Translated, it gives CASSPGLAVYTDTQYF.

The genes are TRBV2 and TRBJ2-1; a weak D match, TRBD2 (5 bases). Trimming removed 6 bases at V and 8 bases at J, with 17 bases between. The V gene's germline CDR1 is SNHLY and CDR2 FYNNEI. CDR3 length: 14 residues. This CDR3 reads CASRADSRIHEQFF. The CDR3 DNA reads as TGTGCCAGCAGGGCGGACTCAAGGATCCATGAGCAGTTCTTC.

This sequence joins TRBV11-2 and TRBJ2-3; 12 nucleotides align to TRBD2. With V trimmed by 4 bases and J by 0 bases, 11 bases remained unmatched. This CDR3 region has 19 residues. Germline-derived CDR1 and CDR2 are SGHAT and FQNNGV. This CDR3 reads CASSSPGLAGTLSTDTQYF. For the CDR3, the DNA is TGTGCCAGCAGCTCCCCCGGACTAGCGGGGACCCTTAGCACAGATACGCAGTATTTT. The full variable domain, rest sourced from reference TRBV11-2 and TRBJ2-3, is EAGVAQSPRYKIIEKRQSVAFWCNPISGHATLYWYQQILGQGPKLLIQFQNNGVVDDSQLPKDRFSAERLKGVDSTLKIQPAKLEDSAVYLCASSSPGLAGTLSTDTQYFGPGTRLTVL.

This chain joins TRBV7-9 and TRBJ1-2; 7 bases line up with TRBD1. CDR1 is SEHNR, CDR2 FQNEAQ, per germline (reference sequence). The junction had 4 bases not matched to a gene; V was cut back by 3 bases and J by 0 bases. This CDR3 spans 15 amino acids. In DNA, the CDR3 is TGTGCCAGCAGCTTTTCAGGGGGAGCTAACTATGGCTACACCTTC. It specifies CASSFSGGANYGYTF.

This clone came up once. The chain joins TRBV4-1 to TRBJ2-7, with D possibly matching TRBD2 (7 bases). V was shortened by 2 bases and J by 1 base, with 12 bases between the two germline ends. CDR3 length: 15 amino acids. Germline loops: CDR1 MGHRA, CDR2 YSYEKL. The CDR3 bases are TGCGCCAGCAGCCAACGGGGGGCGCGTTCCTACGAGCAGTACTTC. Protein product: CASSQRGARSYEQYF.

This rearrangement joins TRBV10-3 to TRBJ2-1; TRBD2 agrees at 8 bases. The trim removed 4 bases at V and 7 bases at J, leaving 3 bases unmatched. The CDR3 length is 13 residues. CDR1 is ENHRY, CDR2 SYGVKD, per germline. CDR3 loop: CAISVSSGNEQFF. The CDR3 region has the DNA TGTGCCATCAGTGTGTCTAGCGGGAATGAGCAGTTCTTC.

The chain couples TRBV7-9 to TRBJ1-3, with D uncertain. The CDR3 is 12 residues long. V dropped 6 bases and J dropped 8 bases, with 11 bases sitting between them. The germline V gene has CDR1 SEHNR and CDR2 FQNEAQ (reference sequence). The CDR3 sequence is CASSYEVYTIYF. CDR3 nucleotides: TGTGCCAGCAGTTACGAGGTCTACACCATATATTTT.

This clone has a single count. The CDR3 spells CASSPGTKQETQYF. The CDR3 DNA is TGTGCCAGCAGCCCCGGGACAAAACAAGAGACCCAGTACTTC. The V and J genes are TRBV7-9 and TRBJ2-5, with D perhaps TRBD1 (6 bases). Trimming removed 5 bases from V and 2 bases from J, with 12 bases in between. Germline V gene lookup returns CDR1 SEHNR and CDR2 FQNEAQ (reference sequence). The CDR3 runs to 14 residues.

J is TRBJ2-1 and V is TRBV6-5; D is possibly TRBD2 (5 bases). CDR1 is MNHEY and CDR2 is SVGAGI in the germline V gene. This CDR3 has 14 amino acids. V was trimmed by 9 bases and J by 0 bases, leaving 12 bases between them. The CDR3 loop reads CASPRAPSYNEQFF. For the CDR3, the DNA is TGTGCCAGTCCGCGGGCCCCCTCCTACAATGAGCAGTTCTTC.

On this clone: A junction end diverges from the germline sequence, so it may reflect a read error. The chain recombines TRBV19 with TRBJ2-5; 9 bases match TRBD1. Germline assignment: CDR1 LNHDA and CDR2 SQIVND (reference sequence). The CDR3 is made up of 14 amino acids. The CDR3 here is CASSVDRGLETQYF. DNA for the CDR3: TGTGCCAGTAGTGTAGACAGGGGGTTGGAGACCCAGTACTTC.

The chain recombines TRBV4-3 with TRBJ2-7, with 8 bases that match TRBD2. The CDR3 consists of 16 residues. Trimming took 0 bases from V and 0 from J; bases not matched to a gene: 4. The germline V gene has CDR1 LGHNA and CDR2 YSLEER. The CDR3 here is CASSQDPAGDSYEQYF. The CDR3 nucleotides are TGCGCCAGCAGCCAAGATCCAGCGGGGGACTCCTACGAGCAGTACTTC.